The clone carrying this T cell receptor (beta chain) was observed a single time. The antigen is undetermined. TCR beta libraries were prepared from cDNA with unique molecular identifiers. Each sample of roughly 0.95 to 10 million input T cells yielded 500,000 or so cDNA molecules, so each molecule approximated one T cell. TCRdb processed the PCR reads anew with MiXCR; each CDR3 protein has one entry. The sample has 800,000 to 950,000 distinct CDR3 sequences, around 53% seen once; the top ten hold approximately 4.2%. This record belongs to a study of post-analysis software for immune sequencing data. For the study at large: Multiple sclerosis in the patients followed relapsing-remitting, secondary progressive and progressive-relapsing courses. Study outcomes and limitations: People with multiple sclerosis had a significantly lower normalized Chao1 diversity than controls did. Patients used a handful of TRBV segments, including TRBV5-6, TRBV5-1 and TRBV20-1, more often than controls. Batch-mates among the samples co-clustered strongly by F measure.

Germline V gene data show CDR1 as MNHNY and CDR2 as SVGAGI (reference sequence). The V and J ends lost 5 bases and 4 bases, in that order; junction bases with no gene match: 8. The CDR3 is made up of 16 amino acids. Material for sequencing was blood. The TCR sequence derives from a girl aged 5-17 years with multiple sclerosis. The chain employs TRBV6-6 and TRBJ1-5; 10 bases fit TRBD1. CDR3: CASSRRTGGQNQPQHF. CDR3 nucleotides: TGTGCCAGCAGTCGGAGGACAGGGGGACAGAATCAGCCCCAGCATTTT.